The 10 T cell receptor beta chains presented below share a single source sample, sequenced in a study of CD8+ T cells in alopecia areata. Extracted RNA was reverse transcribed into cDNA, the sequencing template. Using immunoSEQ multiplex PCR, the repertoire was profiled, and TCRdb retains in-frame clones only, with some absent. This sample has 90,000 to 150,000 clones; 55% to 65% occur once, and the top ten carry about 3%. Sequenced material: CD4+ T cells sorted from blood. The receptors originated from a human donor in good health.

This chain links TRBV11-2 with TRBJ2-5; D unresolved. This CDR3 region has 16 residues. V lost 5 bases, J lost 0 bases, and 16 bases lay in between. CDR1 is SGHAT and CDR2 is FQNNGV in the germline V gene. The CDR3 is CASSLSIGQNQETQYF. DNA of the CDR3: TGTGCCAGCAGCCTATCTATTGGGCAGAACCAAGAGACCCAGTACTTC.

The CDR3 bases are TGCAGCGTTGAAGACAGGGGAAGGACTGAAGCTTTCTTT. This codes for CSVEDRGRTEAFF. This chain uses TRBV29-1 with TRBJ1-1; the D gene is possibly TRBD1 (6 bases). There are 13 residues in the CDR3. CDR1 and CDR2 from the germline V gene are SQVTM and ANQGSEA. The V end lost 0 bases, the J end lost 5 bases, and 10 bases lay between the germline ends. Looking up the rest from reference TRBV29-1 and TRBJ1-1 gives the full variable domain: SAVISQKPSRDICQRGTSLTIQCQVDSQVTMMFWYRQQPGQSLTLIATANQGSEATYESGFVIDKFPISRPNLTFSTLTVSNMSPEDSSIYLCSVEDRGRTEAFFGQGTRLTVV.

The chain carries TRBV30 and TRBJ1-2; D not certain. The ends were cut back, 3 bases at V and 1 base at J, with 6 bases in the middle. CDR3 length equals 12 residues. From germline, CDR1 is GTSNPN and CDR2 SVGIG (reference sequence). The CDR3 DNA is TGTGCCTGGAGGAGCAGTAACTATGGCTACACCTTC. Its translation: CAWRSSNYGYTF.

This chain links TRBV2 with TRBJ2-2; no clear D gene. This CDR3 has 13 amino acids. The V gene lost 10 bases and the J gene lost 4 bases, with 13 bases spanning the gap. Germline V gene lookup returns CDR1 SNHLY and CDR2 FYNNEI. The CDR3 sequence is CATREASTGELFF. CDR3 nucleotides: TGTGCCACCCGAGAGGCGAGCACCGGGGAGCTGTTTTTT.

This clone was observed many times. The chain joins TRBV2 to TRBJ1-2; a possible D gene is TRBD1 (5 bases). There are 11 residues in the CDR3. V was pared by 3 bases and J by 8 bases, with 7 bases between. Per germline, CDR1 SNHLY and CDR2 FYNNEI. The CDR3 sequence is CASSEGTGYTF. The DNA of the CDR3 is TGTGCCAGCAGTGAGGGGACCGGCTACACCTTC.

CDR3 in amino acids: CASSSAGGRGDTQYF. The CDR3 nucleotides are TGCGCCAGCAGTTCAGCGGGGGGCCGGGGAGATACGCAGTATTTT. This sequence joins TRBV5-1 and TRBJ2-3; 9 bases match TRBD2. With 5 bases clipped from V and 5 bases from J, the junction kept 9 bases outside the gene matches. The CDR3 runs to 15 residues. Germline V gene lookup returns CDR1 SGHRS and CDR2 YFSETQ.

There are a few counts of this clone. This sequence joins TRBV5-4 and TRBJ2-2; D is ambiguous. The CDR3 consists of 12 residues. Germline V gene data show CDR1 as SGHNT and CDR2 as YYREEE (reference sequence). The V end was cut by 2 bases, the J end by 3 bases, with 2 bases between. CDR3 sequence reads: CASSFDTGELFF. DNA for the CDR3: TGTGCCAGCAGCTTCGACACCGGGGAGCTGTTTTTT.

This sequence joins TRBV2 and TRBJ2-5, with D perhaps matching TRBD2 (6 bases). The CDR3 has 12 amino acids. V shed 4 bases and J shed 4 bases, with 7 bases lying between them. Germline values: CDR1 SNHLY, CDR2 FYNNEI. DNA of the CDR3: TGTGCCAGCAGTGTGGGGGGAGAGACCCAGTACTTC. Its protein product is CASSVGGETQYF.

This clone has more than one count but fewer than ten. The V gene is TRBV13, the J gene TRBJ1-6, with 8 bases aligning to TRBD1. CDR1 PRHDT and CDR2 FYEKMQ come from the germline V gene (reference sequence). The CDR3 is made up of 14 amino acids. J lost 9 bases, V lost 4 bases, and 5 bases had no gene match. The chain's CDR3 is CASSSQGASSPLHF. CDR3 in DNA: TGTGCCAGCAGCTCGCAGGGGGCCTCTTCACCCCTCCACTTT.

This clone was seen only a few times. V gene TRBV20-1 combines with J gene TRBJ2-3; D not certain. This CDR3 has 11 amino acids. V was trimmed by 4 bases and J by 7 bases, leaving 9 bases between them. Germline V gene lookup returns CDR1 DFQATT and CDR2 SNEGSKA (reference sequence). CDR3 coding DNA: TGCAGTGCTACCGTAGACAATACGCAGTATTTT. Its protein product is CSATVDNTQYF.